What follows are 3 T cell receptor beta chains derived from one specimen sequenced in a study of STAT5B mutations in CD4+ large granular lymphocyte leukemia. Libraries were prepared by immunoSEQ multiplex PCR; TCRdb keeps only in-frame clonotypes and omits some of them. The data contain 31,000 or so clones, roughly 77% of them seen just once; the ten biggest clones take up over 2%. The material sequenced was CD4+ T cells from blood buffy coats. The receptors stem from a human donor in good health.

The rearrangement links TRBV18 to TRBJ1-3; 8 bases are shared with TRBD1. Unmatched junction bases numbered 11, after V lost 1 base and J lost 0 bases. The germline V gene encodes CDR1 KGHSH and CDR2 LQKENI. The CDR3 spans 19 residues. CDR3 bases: TGTGCCAGCTCACCACGACCCCCGGGACAGGTTTCCTCTGGAAACACCATATATTTT. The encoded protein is CASSPRPPGQVSSGNTIYF.

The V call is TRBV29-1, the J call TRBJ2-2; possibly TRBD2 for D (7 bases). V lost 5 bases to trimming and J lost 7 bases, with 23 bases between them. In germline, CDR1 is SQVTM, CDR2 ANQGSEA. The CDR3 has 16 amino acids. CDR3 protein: CSVTFGLVGAVGELFF. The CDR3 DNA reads TGCAGCGTTACATTCGGACTAGTGGGGGCTGTCGGGGAGCTGTTTTTT.

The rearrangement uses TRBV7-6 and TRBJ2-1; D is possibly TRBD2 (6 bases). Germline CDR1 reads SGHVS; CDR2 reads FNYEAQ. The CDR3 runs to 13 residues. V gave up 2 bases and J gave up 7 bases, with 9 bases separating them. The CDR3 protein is CASSLRGGNEQFF. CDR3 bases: TGTGCCAGCAGCTTAAGGGGAGGAAATGAGCAGTTCTTC.